The sequence of this TCR beta chain was determined in a study of blood T cell repertoires in COVID-19. Assay used: immunoSEQ multiplex PCR; TCRdb lists only in-frame clones, some missing. The sample shows 150,000 to 200,000 clones, more than 80% of them seen only once. This clone was detected only a few times. CDR1 and CDR2 (germline): LNHDA, SQIVND (reference sequence). J was trimmed by 3 bases and V by 1 base; bases with no gene match: 4. The CDR3 sequence is 17 residues long. The TCR sequence derives from a man between 40 and 49 years old who had recovered from COVID-19. The chain employs TRBV19 and TRBJ1-5; 12 positions agree with TRBD1. Source material: PBMCs or T cells enriched from blood (not recorded which). The CDR3 bases are TGTGCCAGTAGTATAGGGGACAGGGGGCTCTTCAATCAGCCCCAGCATTTT. Its translation is CASSIGDRGLFNQPQHF.